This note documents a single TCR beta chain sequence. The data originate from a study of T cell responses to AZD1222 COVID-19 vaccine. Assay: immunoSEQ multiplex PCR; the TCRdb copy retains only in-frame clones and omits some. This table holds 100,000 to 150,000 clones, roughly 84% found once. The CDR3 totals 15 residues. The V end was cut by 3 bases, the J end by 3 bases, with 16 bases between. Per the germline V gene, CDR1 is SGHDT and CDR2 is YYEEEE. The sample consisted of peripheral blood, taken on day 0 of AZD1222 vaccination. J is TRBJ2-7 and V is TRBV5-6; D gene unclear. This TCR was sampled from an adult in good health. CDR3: CASSSPPRGFYEQYF. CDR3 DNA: TGTGCCAGCAGCTCCCCCCCCCGAGGATTCTACGAGCAGTACTTC.